This T cell receptor beta chain comes out of a study of early T cells in non-severe SARS-CoV-2 infection. Whole-study context: Alpha and beta chains were unpaired, from unsorted whole-blood bulk RNA. Study-wide results and caveats: The study's VDJdb matching favored anti-spike CD8 responses and missed private and CD4 specificities.

Worth noting for this clonotype: Its matching antigen is unknown. This may arise from a read error, as a much more abundant clone is one base away.

The CDR3 has 13 residues. From germline, CDR1 is MNHEY and CDR2 SVGAGI. Each single cDNA molecule received a unique molecular identifier. TCRdb reanalysed the 5' RACE reads using MiXCR and keeps one entry per CDR3 protein. The sample shows 66,000 or so distinct CDR3 sequences, more than 10% of them seen only once. The receptor was derived from an adult who was a healthcare worker with PCR-confirmed SARS-CoV-2 infection or an uninfected control (not recorded which). The sequenced sample consisted of whole blood. This chain joins TRBV6-5 and TRBJ1-4; no clear D. The CDR3 protein is CASSYGENDKLFF. The DNA of the CDR3 is TGTGCCAGCAGTTATGGGGAGAATGATAAACTGTTTTTT.